The 15 T cell receptor beta chains listed next were all sequenced from one sample in a study of vaccination and CD4 T cells after COVID-19. Treatment of the sample: approximately nine-day PBMC culture with coronavirus spike peptide pools or control peptides (ViraFEST assay). The Oncomine TCR Beta short-read assay was applied to DNA of cultured CD4+ T cells. MiXCR was run by TCRdb on the PCR reads, yielding one entry per CDR3 protein. Of about 22,000 distinct CDR3 sequences in the sample, 40% to 60% were seen once. No cognate antigen is known for these TCRs. Sequenced material: CD4+ T cells from blood, cultured in vitro. These receptors came from a human donor who had recovered from COVID-19.

The gene calls are TRBV18 and TRBJ2-7, with 9 bases aligning to TRBD1. The CDR3 extends over 15 amino acids. V was clipped by 4 bases and J by 3 bases; unmatched bases: 7. Per germline, CDR1 KGHSH and CDR2 LQKENI. The CDR3 loop reads CASSLRRDRVYEQYF. The CDR3, as DNA: TGTGCCAGCTCACTTCGCCGGGACAGGGTCTACGAGCAGTACTTC.

The chain couples TRBV5-4 to TRBJ2-1, with 11 bases matching TRBD2. The CDR3 loop spans 15 amino acids. CDR1 and CDR2 from the germline V gene are SGHNT and YYREEE (reference sequence). V was clipped by 3 bases and J by 3 bases; unmatched bases: 2. This chain's CDR3 is CASSSGTSGYNEQFF. CDR3 in DNA: TGTGCCAGCAGCTCGGGGACTAGCGGCTACAATGAGCAGTTCTTC.

The rearrangement joins TRBV5-1 to TRBJ2-1; no definite D call. V lost 1 base to trimming and J lost 7 bases, with 12 bases between them. The CDR3 runs to 14 residues. Germline CDR1 reads SGHRS; CDR2 reads YFSETQ. CDR3 DNA sequence: TGCGCCAGCAGCTTGATCTATTCGCGAAATGAGCAGTTCTTC. Protein: CASSLIYSRNEQFF.

This clonotype appeared a few times. The gene calls are TRBV6-4 and TRBJ1-2; D is ambiguous. V lost 6 bases to trimming and J lost 0 bases, with 23 bases between them. Looked up from germline, CDR1 is MRHNA and CDR2 is SNTAGT. The CDR3 extends over 18 amino acids. The CDR3 nucleotides are TGTGCCAGCAGCCCCCGGGTCCCCGGACCCACCTCTAACTATGGCTACACCTTC. Protein product: CASSPRVPGPTSNYGYTF.

This rearrangement joins TRBV21-1 to TRBJ2-7; the table's D call, TRBD1, has no DNA check behind it. TRBV21-1 is classified as a pseudogene. The CDR3 has 18 residues. CDR3 in amino acids: CASRNDPGPPKRSYEQYF. CDR3 bases: TGTGCCAGCAGAAACGACCCGGGACCCCCGAAACGCTCCTACGAGCAGTACTTC.

The V and J genes are TRBV2 and TRBJ1-2; D gene uncertain. CDR1 and CDR2 from the germline V gene are SNHLY and FYNNEI. Trimming left V 7 bases short and J 3 bases short, with 9 bases between. The CDR3 sequence is 12 residues long. The CDR3 protein is CASNWRDYGYTF. The CDR3 DNA reads as TGTGCCAGCAACTGGAGGGACTATGGCTACACCTTC. The whole variable domain, filled in from reference TRBV2 and TRBJ1-2, reads EPEVTQTPSHQVTQMGQEVILRCVPISNHLYFYWYRQILGQKVEFLVSFYNNEISEKSEIFDDQFSVERPDGSNFTLKIRSTKLEDSAMYFCASNWRDYGYTFGSGTRLTVV.

The V and J genes are TRBV6-2 or TRBV6-3 and TRBJ2-5, with 8 positions matching TRBD2. Germline lookup yields CDR1 MNHEY and CDR2 SVGEGT. The CDR3 is 13 residues long. Trimming removed 4 bases from V and 5 bases from J; junction bases left unmatched: 3. The CDR3, as DNA: TGTGCCAGCAGTTCGACTAGCGCGGAGACCCAGTACTTC. As protein: CASSSTSAETQYF.

Only a few counts were recorded for this clonotype. V usage is TRBV20-1 and J usage is TRBJ1-5; tentative D call: TRBD1 (5 bases). Germline-derived CDR1 and CDR2 are DFQATT and SNEGSKA (reference sequence). This CDR3 region has 16 residues. Between the trimmed V and J ends, which lost 3 bases and 0 bases, there was a span of 15 bases. This CDR3 is CSASFRGDLSNQPQHF. CDR3 bases: TGCAGTGCTAGCTTTCGGGGCGACCTTAGCAATCAGCCCCAGCATTTT.

The chain has TRBV19 and TRBJ1-2; D uncertain. Trimming removed 2 bases at V and 8 bases at J, with 9 bases between. The CDR3 runs to 12 residues. Germline-derived CDR1 and CDR2 are LNHDA and SQIVND (reference sequence). The CDR3 loop is CASSISFTGYTF. DNA of the CDR3: TGTGCCAGTAGTATAAGTTTCACAGGCTACACCTTC. The full variable domain, in which reference TRBV19 and TRBJ1-2 provide the parts outside the CDR3, is DGGITQSPKYLFRKEGQNVTLSCEQNLNHDAMYWYRQDPGQGLRLIYYSQIVNDFQKGDIAEGYSVSREKKESFPLTVTSAQKNPTAFYLCASSISFTGYTFGSGTRLTVV.

This rearrangement joins TRBV4-2 to TRBJ1-2; D is unresolved. V shed 1 base and J shed 4 bases, with 10 bases lying between them. Germline CDR1 and CDR2: LGHNA and YNFKEQ. The CDR3 loop spans 14 amino acids. CDR3 nucleotides: TGTGCCAGCAGCCAAGGTTCCGGCGGCTATGGCTACACCTTC. Translation gives CASSQGSGGYGYTF.

V usage is TRBV6-2 or TRBV6-3 and J usage is TRBJ2-3; TRBD1 might be the D (6 bases). CDR1 is MNHEY and CDR2 is SVGEGT in the germline V gene. V was shortened by 6 bases and J by 2 bases, with 9 bases between the two germline ends. The CDR3 sequence is 13 residues long. CDR3 bases: TGTGCCAGCAGCCAGGGGACCACAGATACGCAGTATTTT. Its translation is CASSQGTTDTQYF.

The chain links TRBV11-2 to TRBJ2-1; 11 nucleotides match TRBD2. Germline V lookup: CDR1 SGHAT, CDR2 FQNNGV. The CDR3 contains 19 residues. J gave up 8 bases and V 5 bases, and 20 bases lay outside the gene matches. CDR3: CASSPRTSGSSRGNHEQFF. CDR3 DNA sequence: TGTGCCAGCAGCCCCCGGACTAGCGGGTCTTCACGGGGCAATCATGAGCAGTTCTTC. The whole variable domain, filled in from reference TRBV11-2 and TRBJ2-1, reads EAGVAQSPRYKIIEKRQSVAFWCNPISGHATLYWYQQILGQGPKLLIQFQNNGVVDDSQLPKDRFSAERLKGVDSTLKIQPAKLEDSAVYLCASSPRTSGSSRGNHEQFFGPGTRLTVL.

This clonotype was observed once. Here the CDR3 DNA reads TGTGCCAGCAGCTTCTCTAGCGGAGGCTCCTACGAGCAGTACTTC. Its translation: CASSFSSGGSYEQYF. The J gene is TRBJ2-7, the V gene TRBV5-4, with 7 bases fitting TRBD2. V gave up 2 bases and J gave up 0 bases; unmatched junction bases: 5. This CDR3 is built from 15 residues. Germline CDR1 and CDR2: SGHNT and YYREEE (reference sequence).

The V and J genes are TRBV7-2 and TRBJ2-3, with 14 bases fitting TRBD2. J gave up 5 bases and V 6 bases, and 7 bases lay outside the gene matches. Germline V lookup: CDR1 SGHTA, CDR2 FQGNSA. The CDR3 length is 16 residues. CDR3 in amino acids: CASRPGLAGGGDTQYF. In DNA form, the CDR3 reads TGTGCCAGCAGACCCGGACTAGCGGGAGGAGGAGATACGCAGTATTTT. The whole variable domain, remainder taken from reference TRBV7-2 and TRBJ2-3, is GAGVSQSPSNKVTEKGKDVELRCDPISGHTALYWYRQSLGQGLEFLIYFQGNSAPDKSGLPSDRFSAERTGGSVSTLTIQRTQQEDSAVYLCASRPGLAGGGDTQYFGPGTRLTVL.

In its sample, this clonotype was seen a few times. The chain has TRBV6-1 and TRBJ1-5, with a possible D match to TRBD1 (5 bases). This CDR3 spans 15 amino acids. Looked up from germline, CDR1 is MNHNS and CDR2 is SASEGT. Deletions cut 5 bases from V and 5 bases from J, with 16 bases between. CDR3 in DNA: TGTGCCAGCAGTCCAACGGGGGGGATAGATCAGCCCCAGCATTTT. Amino acids: CASSPTGGIDQPQHF.